This T cell receptor beta chain is drawn from a study of T cell responses to AZD1222 COVID-19 vaccine. On this clone: Antigen specificity is unknown.

Study-wide results and limits: Unmutated variant regions are reportedly the target of nearly half of TCRs that are spike-specific.

The repertoire was sequenced with immunoSEQ multiplex PCR; TCRdb's copy has only in-frame clones and lacks some. The profile shows about 160,000 clones, roughly 88% of them singletons. The CDR3 is 13 amino acids. The V end was cut by 3 bases, the J end by 1 base, with 5 bases between. Germline-derived CDR1 and CDR2 are SGHTS and YDEGEE. Sequencing used peripheral blood, obtained 28 days after the second AZD1222 dose. The TCR comes from an adult who received the AZD1222 COVID-19 vaccine. The V and J genes are TRBV5-8 and TRBJ1-5; D gene unclear. The CDR3 DNA reads TGTGCCAGCAGCTCGGGAAGCAATCAGCCCCAGCATTTT. Protein sequence: CASSSGSNQPQHF.